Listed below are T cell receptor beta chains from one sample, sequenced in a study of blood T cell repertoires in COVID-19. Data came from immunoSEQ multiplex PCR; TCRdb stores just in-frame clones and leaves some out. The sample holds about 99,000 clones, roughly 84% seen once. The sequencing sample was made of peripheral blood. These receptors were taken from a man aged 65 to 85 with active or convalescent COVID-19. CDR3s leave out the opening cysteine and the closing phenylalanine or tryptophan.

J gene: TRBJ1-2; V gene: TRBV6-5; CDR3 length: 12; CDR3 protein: ASSSLDRGLDYT
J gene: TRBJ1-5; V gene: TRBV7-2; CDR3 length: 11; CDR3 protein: ASSPSREQPQH
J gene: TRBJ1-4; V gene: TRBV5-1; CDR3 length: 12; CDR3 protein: ASSMTGDREKLF
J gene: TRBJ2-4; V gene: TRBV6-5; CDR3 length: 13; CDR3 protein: ASSSLPPGVGIQY
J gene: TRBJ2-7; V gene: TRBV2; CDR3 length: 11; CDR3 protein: ASSDRDRGRGY
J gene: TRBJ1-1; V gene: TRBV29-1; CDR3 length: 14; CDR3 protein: SVVFVRGGVNTEAF
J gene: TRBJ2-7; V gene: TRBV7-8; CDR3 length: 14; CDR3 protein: ASSIRRAGSSYEQY
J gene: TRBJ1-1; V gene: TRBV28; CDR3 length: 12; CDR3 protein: ASIRGNMNTEAF
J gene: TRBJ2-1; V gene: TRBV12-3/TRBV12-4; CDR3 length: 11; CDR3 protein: ASSLSLYNEQF
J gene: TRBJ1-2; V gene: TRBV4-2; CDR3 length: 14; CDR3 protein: ASSQAGLQGNYGYT
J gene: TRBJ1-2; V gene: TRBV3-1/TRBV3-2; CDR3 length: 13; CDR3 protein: ASSQRSDRGYGYT
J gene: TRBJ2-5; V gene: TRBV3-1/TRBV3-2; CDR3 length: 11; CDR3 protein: ASSQGGEETQY
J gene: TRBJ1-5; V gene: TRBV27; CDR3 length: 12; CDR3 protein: ASSVEGGNQPQH
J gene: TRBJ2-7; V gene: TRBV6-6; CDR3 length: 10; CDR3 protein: ASSYSNRKQY
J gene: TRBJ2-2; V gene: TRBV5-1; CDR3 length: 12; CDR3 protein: ASSPDPSAGELF
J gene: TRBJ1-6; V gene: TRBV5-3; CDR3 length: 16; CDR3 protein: ARSYLKTRGPWDSPLH
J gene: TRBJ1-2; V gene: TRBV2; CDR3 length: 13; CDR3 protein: ASRGGTGTNYGYT
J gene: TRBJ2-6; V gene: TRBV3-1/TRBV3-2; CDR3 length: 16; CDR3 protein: ASRHTSGGNSGANVLT
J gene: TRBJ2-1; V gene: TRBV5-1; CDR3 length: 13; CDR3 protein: ASSVQAGGYNEQF
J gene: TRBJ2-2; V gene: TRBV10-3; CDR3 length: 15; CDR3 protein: AISEYGTGQNTGELF